This T cell receptor beta chain was sequenced during a study of cytomegalovirus exposure and HLA in healthy donors. Study-wide results and caveats: According to reports, the classifier identified cytomegalovirus status with high specificity and sensitivity. Sequencing likely generated an artifact that appeared as a cluster of highly shared sequence variants.

PCR primers comprised 60 Vbeta and 13 Jbeta primers. Profiling relied on immunoSEQ multiplex PCR, and the TCRdb table lists in-frame clones only, not all of them. The repertoire holds fewer than 250,000 clones, with around 82% as singletons. For this clone: Its antigen remains unidentified.

Sequenced material: PBMCs. The source of this sequence is a woman aged 30 to 39 in good health and CMV-seropositive.

For the CDR3, the DNA is TGCAGCGTTGGGAGGGTCTCCTACAATGAGCAGTTCTTC. It encodes CSVGRVSYNEQFF. This sequence joins TRBV29-1 and TRBJ2-1, with D perhaps matching TRBD2 (6 bases). Germline V CDR1 and CDR2: SQVTM, ANQGSEA. The CDR3 extends over 13 amino acids. Trimming stripped 4 bases from V and 0 bases from J, with 7 bases between.